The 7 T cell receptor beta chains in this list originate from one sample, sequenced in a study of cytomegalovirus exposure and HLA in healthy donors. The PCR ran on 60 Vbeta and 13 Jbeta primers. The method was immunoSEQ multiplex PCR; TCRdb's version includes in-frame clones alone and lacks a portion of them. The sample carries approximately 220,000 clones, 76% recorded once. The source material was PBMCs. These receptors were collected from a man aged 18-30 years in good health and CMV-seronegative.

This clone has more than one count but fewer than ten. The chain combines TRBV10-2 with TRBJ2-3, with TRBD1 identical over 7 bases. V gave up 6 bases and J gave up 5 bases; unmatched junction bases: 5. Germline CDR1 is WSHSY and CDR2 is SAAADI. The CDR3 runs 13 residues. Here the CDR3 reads CASSARQGDTQYF. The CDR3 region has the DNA TGCGCCAGCAGCGCCCGACAGGGAGATACGCAGTATTTT.

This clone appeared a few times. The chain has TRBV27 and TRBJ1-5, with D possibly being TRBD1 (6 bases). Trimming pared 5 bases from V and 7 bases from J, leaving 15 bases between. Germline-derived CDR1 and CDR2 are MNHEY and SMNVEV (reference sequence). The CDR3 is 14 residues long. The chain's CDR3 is CASSGRGFGQPQHF. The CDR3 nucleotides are TGTGCCAGCAGTGGTAGGGGGTTTGGGCAGCCCCAGCATTTT.

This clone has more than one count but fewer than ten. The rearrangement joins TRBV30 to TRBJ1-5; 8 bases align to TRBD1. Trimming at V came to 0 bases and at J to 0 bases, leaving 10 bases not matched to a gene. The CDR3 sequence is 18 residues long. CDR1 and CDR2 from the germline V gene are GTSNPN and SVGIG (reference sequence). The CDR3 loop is CAWSVHRTGLYSNQPQHF. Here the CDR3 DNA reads TGTGCCTGGAGTGTACACCGGACAGGGCTCTATAGCAATCAGCCCCAGCATTTT.

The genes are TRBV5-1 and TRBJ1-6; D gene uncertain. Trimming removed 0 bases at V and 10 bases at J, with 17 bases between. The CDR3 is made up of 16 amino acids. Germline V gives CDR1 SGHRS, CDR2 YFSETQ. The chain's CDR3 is CASSLATAGYGSPLHF. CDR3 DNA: TGCGCCAGCAGCTTGGCTACAGCGGGGTATGGATCACCCCTCCACTTT.

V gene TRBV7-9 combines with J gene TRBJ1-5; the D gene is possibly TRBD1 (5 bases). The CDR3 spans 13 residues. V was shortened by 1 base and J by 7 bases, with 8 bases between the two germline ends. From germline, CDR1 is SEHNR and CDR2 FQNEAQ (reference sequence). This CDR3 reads CASSLEGEQPQHF. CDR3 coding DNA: TGTGCCAGCAGCTTAGAAGGGGAACAGCCCCAGCATTTT.

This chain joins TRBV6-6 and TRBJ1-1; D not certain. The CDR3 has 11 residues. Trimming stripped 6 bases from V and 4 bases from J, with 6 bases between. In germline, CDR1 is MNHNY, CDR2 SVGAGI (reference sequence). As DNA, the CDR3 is TGTGCCAGCAGCCGGGGCACTGAAGCTTTCTTT. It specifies CASSRGTEAFF.

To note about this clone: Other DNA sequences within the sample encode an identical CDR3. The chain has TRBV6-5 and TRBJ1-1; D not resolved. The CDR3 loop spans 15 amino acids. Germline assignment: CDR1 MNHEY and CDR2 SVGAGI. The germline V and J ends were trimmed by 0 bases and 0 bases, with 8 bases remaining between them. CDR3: CASSYSSGLNTEAFF. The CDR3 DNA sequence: TGTGCCAGCAGTTACTCGTCAGGATTGAACACTGAAGCTTTCTTT.